What follows are 15 T cell receptor beta chains derived from one specimen sequenced in a study of OX40 agonist ivuxolimab in advanced cancers. Some clones are missing from TCRdb's copy, which holds only in-frame ones; the method was immunoSEQ multiplex PCR. The repertoire has around 57,000 clones, roughly 89% of them found once; the top ten carry approximately 1.1%. The sample in question was CD4+ or CD8+ T cells sorted from blood, obtained in a trial of the OX40 agonist ivuxolimab. The receptors were sampled from an adult with an advanced solid tumor such as melanoma, head and neck, liver or kidney cancer.

The chain joins TRBV7-8 to TRBJ2-1; 8 bases fit TRBD2. CDR1 and CDR2 from the germline V gene are SGHVS and FQNEAQ. Trimming cost V 2 bases and J 4 bases; bases outside gene matches: 7. This CDR3 spans 16 amino acids. The chain's CDR3 is CASSLLVLAAYNEQFF. CDR3 nucleotides: TGTGCCAGCAGCTTATTAGTACTAGCGGCATACAATGAGCAGTTCTTC.

The chain combines TRBV5-1 with TRBJ2-1; TRBD2 might be the D (5 bases). The CDR3 has 14 residues. V shed 3 bases and J shed 7 bases, with 14 bases lying between them. Germline values: CDR1 SGHRS, CDR2 YFSETQ. The CDR3: CASSSGILANEQFF. CDR3 bases: TGCGCCAGCAGCTCGGGAATCTTGGCGAATGAGCAGTTCTTC.

The V call is TRBV30, the J call TRBJ1-5; no clear D gene. The CDR3 sequence is 13 residues long. Trimming stripped 6 bases from V and 6 bases from J, with 15 bases between. Looked up from germline, CDR1 is GTSNPN and CDR2 is SVGIG (reference sequence). For the CDR3, the DNA is TGTGCCTGTGACCCCGGCGGAGCTCAGCCCCAGCATTTT. It translates to CACDPGGAQPQHF.

The rearrangement links TRBV29-1 to TRBJ2-7; 9 bases match TRBD2. The trim removed 7 bases at V and 2 bases at J, leaving 6 bases unmatched. Germline values: CDR1 SQVTM, CDR2 ANQGSEA. CDR3 size: 13 residues. CDR3 in amino acids: CSASTSGAYEQYF. The CDR3 region has the DNA TGCAGCGCTTCGACTAGCGGAGCCTACGAGCAGTACTTC.

This clone was detected only once. J is TRBJ2-1 and V is TRBV28; maybe TRBD1 (6 bases). This CDR3 spans 15 amino acids. Trimming removed 6 bases from V and 0 bases from J, with 12 bases in between. Germline V CDR1 and CDR2: MDHEN, SYDVKM. The CDR3 DNA is TGTGCCAGCAGCACACAGGGTATCTCCTACAATGAGCAGTTCTTC. This gives the protein CASSTQGISYNEQFF.

The CDR3 coding sequence is TGTGCCAGCAGCTTATGGGGGGGCGGTCCCTTGAACACTGAAGCTTTCTTT. Its translation is CASSLWGGGPLNTEAFF. The V and J genes are TRBV7-3 and TRBJ1-1; perhaps TRBD1 as D (6 bases). This CDR3 region has 17 residues. Looked up from germline, CDR1 is SGHTA and CDR2 is FQGTGA. V was cut by 2 bases and J by 0 bases, with 16 bases left in between.

The chain joins TRBV5-6 to TRBJ2-5; D is unclear. Trimming removed 0 bases at V and 5 bases at J, with 11 bases between. The CDR3 totals 14 residues. In germline, CDR1 is SGHDT, CDR2 YYEEEE. The CDR3 nucleotides are TGTGCCAGCAGCTTGGGGTCATTTCGGGAGACCCAGTACTTC. It yields the protein CASSLGSFRETQYF.

The rearrangement links TRBV5-4 to TRBJ1-2, with D uncertain. Germline V gives CDR1 SGHNT, CDR2 YYREEE (reference sequence). V was pared by 0 bases and J by 8 bases, with 11 bases between. The CDR3 covers 13 residues. In DNA form, the CDR3 reads TGTGCCAGCAGCTTGGGGGAAGGGCGAGGCTACACCTTC. Translated, it gives CASSLGEGRGYTF.

The chain uses TRBV18 and TRBJ2-1; D is ambiguous. CDR3 length: 14 residues. Germline V gene sequence: CDR1 KGHSH, CDR2 LQKENI. V was trimmed by 2 bases and J by 6 bases, leaving 11 bases between them. CDR3 bases: TGTGCCAGCTCACCAGCCTTAGAGCGCAATGAGCAGTTCTTC. The encoded protein is CASSPALERNEQFF.

This rearrangement joins TRBV6-5 to TRBJ2-5, with 8 bases identical to TRBD2. This CDR3 region has 15 residues. The ends lost 4 bases at V and 4 bases at J; junction bases unmatched: 8. Germline CDR1 is MNHEY and CDR2 is SVGAGI. CDR3 in DNA: TGTGCCAGCAGTTCCGGGACTAGAGCGGGAGAGACCCAGTACTTC. Protein product: CASSSGTRAGETQYF.

The V and J genes are TRBV14 and TRBJ2-3; 7 bases are shared with TRBD1. The CDR3 spans 17 residues. V dropped 4 bases and J dropped 6; count of bases not matched to a gene: 16. CDR1 and CDR2 from the germline V gene are SGHDN and FVKESK. In DNA, the CDR3 is TGTGCCAGCAGCCGCCACCGAGACAGGGCAAGTATTGATACGCAGTATTTT. Protein product: CASSRHRDRASIDTQYF.

This clone was seen once. The chain employs TRBV11-2 and TRBJ2-3; 11 positions agree with TRBD2. The V gene end was trimmed by 3 bases and the J gene end by 6 bases; junction bases not matched to a gene: 5. CDR1 SGHAT and CDR2 FQNNGV come from the germline V gene. The CDR3 sequence is 15 residues long. The CDR3 DNA sequence: TGTGCCAGCAGCTTGACTAGCGGGAAATGGGATACGCAGTATTTT. Protein product: CASSLTSGKWDTQYF.

J is TRBJ1-2 and V is TRBV5-5, with TRBD1 as a possible D gene (5 bases). Between the trimmed V and J ends, which lost 0 bases and 5 bases, there was a span of 8 bases. The CDR3 consists of 13 residues. CDR1 is SGHKS, CDR2 YYEKEE, per germline (reference sequence). CDR3 nucleotide sequence: TGTGCCAGCAGCTTGGCCCCAGGGTATGGCTACACCTTC. Translation: CASSLAPGYGYTF.

This clone occurred a few times. V and J are TRBV6-4 and TRBJ2-7, with D hard to call. Trimming pared 8 bases from V and 2 bases from J, leaving 7 bases between. The CDR3 contains 11 residues. CDR1 and CDR2 (germline): MRHNA, SNTAGT. The CDR3 DNA reads TGTGCCAGCGCGCGAACCTACGAGCAGTACTTC. As protein: CASARTYEQYF.

The J gene is TRBJ2-7, the V gene TRBV2; tentatively, D is TRBD1 (6 bases). CDR3 length: 14 residues. Germline CDR1 and CDR2: SNHLY and FYNNEI. V was trimmed by 7 bases and J by 3 bases, leaving 16 bases between them. CDR3: CASTLEGHGYEQYF. CDR3 in DNA: TGTGCCAGCACTCTCGAGGGACACGGCTACGAGCAGTACTTC.